This T cell receptor beta chain derives from a study of shared clonotypes between healthy human individuals. General observations from the study: Clonotypes shared by all four sorted-subset donors had higher generation probabilities than non-shared clonotypes. The sampled material consisted only of blood, and tissue repertoires are likely to differ.

This CDR3 contains 13 residues. Germline V gene lookup returns CDR1 ENHRY and CDR2 SYGVKD. V was clipped by 2 bases and J by 5 bases, with 9 bases between them. CD45RO-negative CD8 cells positively selected for CCR7 made up the naive population, which excluded terminally differentiated effector memory CD45RA+ cells. Concerning this clone itself: Antigen: not known.

The assay was carried out at the deep level. Sequenced by immunoSEQ multiplex PCR; TCRdb stores in-frame clones only, minus some. Here the sample spans 650,000 to 800,000 clones, about 91% being singletons. This chain joins TRBV10-3 and TRBJ2-5; perhaps TRBD1 as D (5 bases). This TCR was recovered from a man aged 30-40 years in good health. Sequenced material: naive CD8+ T cells sorted from blood. CDR3 sequence reads: CAISEDSPETQYF. The CDR3 bases are TGTGCCATCAGTGAGGACAGCCCGGAGACCCAGTACTTC.